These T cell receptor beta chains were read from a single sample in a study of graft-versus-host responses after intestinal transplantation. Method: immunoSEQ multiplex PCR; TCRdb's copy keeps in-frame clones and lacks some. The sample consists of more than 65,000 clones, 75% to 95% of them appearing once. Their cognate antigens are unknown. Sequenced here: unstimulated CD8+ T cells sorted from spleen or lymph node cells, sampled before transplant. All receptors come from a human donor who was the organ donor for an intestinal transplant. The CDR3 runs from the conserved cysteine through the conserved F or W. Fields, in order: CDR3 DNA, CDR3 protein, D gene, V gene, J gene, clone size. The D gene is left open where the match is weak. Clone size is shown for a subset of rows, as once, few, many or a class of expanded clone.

TGCGCCAGCAGCGAAGGACAGGGGTGGTTCTACGAGCAGTACTTC	CASSEGQGWFYEQYF	TRBD1	TRBV5-1	TRBJ2-7	-
TGTGCCAGCAGTCGACTAGCGGGAGGATACTACGAGCAGTACTTC	CASSRLAGGYYEQYF	TRBD2	TRBV13	TRBJ2-7	once
TGTGCCAGCAGCTCAGATCCCGGGACTAACAATGAGCAGTTCTTC	CASSSDPGTNNEQFF	TRBD2	TRBV9	TRBJ2-1	-
TGCAGCGTTACGCCAGGGGACGGTGAGTTCTTC	CSVTPGDGEFF	-	TRBV29-1	TRBJ2-1	-
TGTGCCAGCAGGGGGGGTGCTAGCGGGAGATTTGGTGGCACAGATACGCAGTATTTT	CASRGGASGRFGGTDTQYF	TRBD2	TRBV2	TRBJ2-3	-
TGTGCCAGCAGCCCACTCGGGGCAGACACTGAAGCTTTCTTT	CASSPLGADTEAFF	-	TRBV7-6	TRBJ1-1	-
TGTGCCAGCAGCTTACTAGCGGGGGACCTGTCGTACCAAGAGACCCAGTACTTC	CASSLLAGDLSYQETQYF	TRBD2	TRBV5-6	TRBJ2-5	-
TGTGCCTGGAGTGTAGCCTACCAAGAGACCCAGTACTTC	CAWSVAYQETQYF	-	TRBV30	TRBJ2-5	-
TGTGCCAGTAGTATAGACACTGCTGGGGCCAACGTCCTGACTTTC	CASSIDTAGANVLTF	-	TRBV19	TRBJ2-6	-
TGTGCCAGCAGCTTATACGCGGGTAGCACAGATACGCAGTATTTT	CASSLYAGSTDTQYF	-	TRBV7-9	TRBJ2-3	-
TGTGCCAGCAGCCATCAGGACAGTTTCTACGAGCAGTACTTC	CASSHQDSFYEQYF	-	TRBV5-5	TRBJ2-7	-
TGTGCCAGCAGTGTCTTTGAGTATTCTGAAGCTTTCTTT	CASSVFEYSEAFF	-	TRBV6-1	TRBJ1-1	-
TGCGCCAGCAGCCGAGACAGGGCGACCGGGGAGCTGTTTTTT	CASSRDRATGELFF	TRBD1	TRBV4-1	TRBJ2-2	-
TGTGCCAGTAGTGTGGACAGTTTCTCTGGAAACACCATATATTTT	CASSVDSFSGNTIYF	-	TRBV19	TRBJ1-3	-
TGTGCCACCAGCAGAAATACCTACTACGAGCAGTACTTC	CATSRNTYYEQYF	-	TRBV15	TRBJ2-7	few
TGTGCCAGCAGCCCTGAATCCCGGGAGGGCTCCTACGAGCAGTACTTC	CASSPESREGSYEQYF	TRBD2	TRBV7-8	TRBJ2-7	once
TGTGCCAGCAGCCCCGTTGCAGGGAGTGGCCCTGGGGCCAACGTCCTGACTTTC	CASSPVAGSGPGANVLTF	-	TRBV2	TRBJ2-6	-
TGTGCCAGCAGTGACGCGGGGAACACTGAAGCTTTCTTT	CASSDAGNTEAFF	-	TRBV6-1	TRBJ1-1	-
TGTGCCAGCAGCTCGGACAGGGGATTTGGTACTCAGCCCCAGCATTTT	CASSSDRGFGTQPQHF	TRBD1	TRBV7-9	TRBJ1-5	-
TGTGCCAGCAGCCCGGACAGACAAGAGACCCAGTACTTC	CASSPDRQETQYF	-	TRBV5-4	TRBJ2-5	-
TGTGCCAGCAGCTTCGGTAGGACAGGGTATGGCTACACCTTC	CASSFGRTGYGYTF	TRBD1	TRBV11-2	TRBJ1-2	-
TGTGCCAGTAGTAGGACATTGGGCAATGAGCAGTTCTTC	CASSRTLGNEQFF	-	TRBV19	TRBJ2-1	-
TGTGCCAGCAGCCAGGGACTAGCGGGAGAAGAGACCCAGTACTTC	CASSQGLAGEETQYF	TRBD2	TRBV7-9	TRBJ2-5	-
TGTGCCAGCAGGGACACGTCAAGAGCCGGCACAGATACGCAGTATTTT	CASRDTSRAGTDTQYF	-	TRBV28	TRBJ2-3	-
TGTGCCAGCAGCCCAAGGACAGGGTACTACAATGAGCAGTTCTTC	CASSPRTGYYNEQFF	TRBD1	TRBV7-6	TRBJ2-1	-
TGTGCCAGCTCGACACAGGTCCTCTACCCTAGCACAGATACGCAGTATTTT	CASSTQVLYPSTDTQYF	-	TRBV18	TRBJ2-3	-
TGTGCCAGCAGCTTGGTCCCAGCTAACTATGGCTACACCTTC	CASSLVPANYGYTF	-	TRBV5-4	TRBJ1-2	-
TGCGCCAGCAGCCAAGATACGGGACCTTTTTGGGTTCACACCGGGGAGCTGTTTTTT	CASSQDTGPFWVHTGELFF	-	TRBV4-1	TRBJ2-2	-
TGTGCCAGCAGCGTAGGGTACGGGGACACTGAAGCTTTCTTT	CASSVGYGDTEAFF	-	TRBV9	TRBJ1-1	-
TGTGCCAGCAGCTTAGTGTATCAGGGGAATTACGAGCAGTACTTC	CASSLVYQGNYEQYF	-	TRBV7-9	TRBJ2-7	-
TGCGCCAGCAGCACGCGGACTAGCGGGGGCCGGGATACGCAGTATTTT	CASSTRTSGGRDTQYF	TRBD2	TRBV5-1	TRBJ2-3	-
TGTGCCAGCAGCGGGGGGGACAGGGGGCTGTCTGGCTACACCTTC	CASSGGDRGLSGYTF	TRBD1	TRBV9	TRBJ1-2	-
TGTGCCAGCAGTTCGTACAGAGATAATTCACCCCTCCACTTT	CASSSYRDNSPLHF	-	TRBV6-5	TRBJ1-6	-
TGTGCCAGCAGTGACGGGACAGGGGCAGGCAATGAGCAGTTCTTC	CASSDGTGAGNEQFF	TRBD1	TRBV2	TRBJ2-1	-
TGTGCCAGCAGTTCAACAGGGACTGAAGCTTTCTTT	CASSSTGTEAFF	-	TRBV6-5	TRBJ1-1	-
TGTGCCACCAGCAGAGGGGTGGAGGGGGCCCAAGAGACCCAGTACTTC	CATSRGVEGAQETQYF	-	TRBV15	TRBJ2-5	-
TGTGCCAGCTCAAGGGCTGGACTAGCGGTTCTTCAAGAGACCCAGTACTTC	CASSRAGLAVLQETQYF	TRBD2	TRBV18	TRBJ2-5	-
TGTGCCAGCAGCCGTACTACAGGGGTCGAGCAGTACTTC	CASSRTTGVEQYF	TRBD1	TRBV5-5	TRBJ2-7	-
TGTGCCAGTGCGGAGGGGGATGAGCAGTTCTTC	CASAEGDEQFF	-	TRBV7-9	TRBJ2-1	-
TGTGCCAGCAGCCGAAGGGACAGCTCCTACGAGCAGTACTTC	CASSRRDSSYEQYF	TRBD1	TRBV7-2	TRBJ2-7	-
TGCGCCAGCAGTGACGGAACTGGGCGTGAGCAGTACTTC	CASSDGTGREQYF	-	TRBV10-1	TRBJ2-7	-
TGTGCCAGCAGCCACACCCAGGAGCAGTTCTTC	CASSHTQEQFF	-	TRBV5-4	TRBJ2-1	-
TGTGCCAGCTCACCTTACGTGCTTTTCATCGGAACAGATACGCAGTATTTT	CASSPYVLFIGTDTQYF	-	TRBV18	TRBJ2-3	-
TGTGCCAGCAGCTTAGATGGGGAACGAAATTCACCCCTCCACTTT	CASSLDGERNSPLHF	-	TRBV7-2	TRBJ1-6	-
TGTGCCAGCAGCTTAGGGGTGCAGGGGAGAGTTCAGTACTTC	CASSLGVQGRVQYF	-	TRBV11-2	TRBJ2-4	-
TGTGCCAGCAGCCAAAACGGCGGCCTAGGCCAAGAGACCCAGTACTTC	CASSQNGGLGQETQYF	-	TRBV14	TRBJ2-5	-